A selection of T cell receptor beta chains follows, all from one sample in a study of blood T cell repertoires in COVID-19. Repertoires were generated with immunoSEQ multiplex PCR, while TCRdb's copy carries only in-frame clones and drops some. The sample consists of around 150,000 clones, around 83% of them appearing once. The source material was peripheral blood. The receptors stem from a woman in her sixties with COVID-19, enrolled during active disease. Both conserved end residues are part of each CDR3. The D gene is left open where the match is weak. Where a row states a size, it is once, few, many or the class of an expanded clone; other rows omit it.

j_call clone_size v_call d_call cdr3_nt cdr3_aa
TRBJ2-1 . TRBV7-8 TRBD2 TGTGCCAGCAGCTTAGCGGGGGGACTAGCAGCTTACAATGAGCAGTTCTTC CASSLAGGLAAYNEQFF
TRBJ1-5 . TRBV6-5 TRBD1 TGTGCCAGCCGAATTGATGACAGGGGAGATCAGCCCCAGCATTTT CASRIDDRGDQPQHF
TRBJ1-3 . TRBV3-1/TRBV3-2 . TGTGCCAGCAGCCATCGGGGCGGGGTTCTCTCTGGAAACACCATATATTTT CASSHRGGVLSGNTIYF
TRBJ1-1 . TRBV7-9 . TGTGCCAGCAGCGGGGGGTACACTGAAGCTTTCTTT CASSGGYTEAFF
TRBJ1-5 . TRBV5-4 TRBD1 TGTGCCAGCAGCGCCGACAGGGGGCTAGGGCAGCCCCAGCATTTT CASSADRGLGQPQHF
TRBJ1-3 . TRBV7-9 TRBD1 TGTGCCAGCAGCTTAGCGAACAGGGGTACCGGAAACACCATATATTTT CASSLANRGTGNTIYF
TRBJ2-5 . TRBV5-1 . TGCGCCAGCAGCCTTAGACTAGGGCAAGAGACCCAGTACTTC CASSLRLGQETQYF
TRBJ2-7 once TRBV18 . TGTGCCAGCTCACCACCGATAGGGAGAGGAACCTACGAGCAGTACTTC CASSPPIGRGTYEQYF
TRBJ1-6 . TRBV7-3 TRBD1 TGTGCCAGCAGCTCGACAGGGGGCACTTCACCCCTCCACTTT CASSSTGGTSPLHF
TRBJ2-7 many TRBV3-1/TRBV3-2 . TGTGCCAGCAGCCTACTCTCCTACGAGCAGTACTTC CASSLLSYEQYF
TRBJ2-1 . TRBV7-9 . TGTGCCAGCAGCCTTGGGGCAGACTTCTATGAGCAGTTCTTC CASSLGADFYEQFF
TRBJ1-1 . TRBV15 TRBD1 TGTGCCACCAGCAGAGACAGCCGGGACAGCACATCTGAAGCTTTCTTT CATSRDSRDSTSEAFF
TRBJ1-2 . TRBV10-3 . TGTGCCATCAGTGATCTACCCCCCCAGGGCGATGGCTACACCTTC CAISDLPPQGDGYTF
TRBJ2-5 . TRBV7-9 TRBD1 TGTGCCAGCAGCGTGACAGGGATAGAGACCCAGTACTTC CASSVTGIETQYF
TRBJ1-2 . TRBV5-1 . TGCGCCAGCGGGCCCCAGATCGTGGGGGCGGATGGCTACACCTTC CASGPQIVGADGYTF
TRBJ2-1 . TRBV10-1 TRBD2 TGCGCCAGCAGTGAGACTGGACTAGCGGTCAATGAGCAGTTCTTC CASSETGLAVNEQFF
TRBJ1-2 . TRBV2 . TGTGCCAGCAGAGGACAGTCGCACTATGGCTACACCTTC CASRGQSHYGYTF
TRBJ1-5 . TRBV7-2 TRBD1 TGTGCCAGCACCCCGGGACAGAATAGCAATCAGCCCCAGCATTTT CASTPGQNSNQPQHF
TRBJ2-1 . TRBV4-1 TRBD2 TGCGCCAGCAGCCAAGAATTAGCGGGGGTTCCCTACAATGAGCAGTTCTTC CASSQELAGVPYNEQFF
TRBJ1-6 . TRBV11-2 TRBD1 TGTGCCAGCAGCTTATTTTGGACAGGGGAATCACCCCTCCACTTT CASSLFWTGESPLHF
TRBJ1-2 . TRBV4-1 . TGCGCCAGCAGCCCAATTGGACATTCCAACTATGGCTACACCTTC CASSPIGHSNYGYTF
TRBJ1-2 . TRBV5-1 . TGCGCCAGCAGCTCAGGGTACGGCTACACCTTC CASSSGYGYTF
TRBJ2-1 . TRBV7-2 . TGTGCCAGCAGCCCGCAAACAGGGATTACCTACAATGAGCAGTTCTTC CASSPQTGITYNEQFF
TRBJ2-2 . TRBV5-1 . TGCGCCAGCAGCTTGGCGTCCACCGGGGAGCTGTTTTTT CASSLASTGELFF
TRBJ2-2 . TRBV7-3 . TGTGCCAGCAGCGCTACTAGCTACACCGGGGAGCTGTTTTTT CASSATSYTGELFF
TRBJ1-2 once TRBV7-8 . TGTGCCAGCAGCTTAGGCATAGGGGTTAACTATGGCTACACCTTC CASSLGIGVNYGYTF
TRBJ1-1 . TRBV15 TRBD1 TGTGCCACCAGCACGAACAGGGGCCCCAAAGCTTTCTTT CATSTNRGPKAFF
TRBJ2-7 . TRBV7-8 . TGTGCCAGCAGCTCAAGAGAGGGGACACCTAAGGACGAGCAGTACTTC CASSSREGTPKDEQYF
TRBJ1-1 . TRBV6-5 TRBD1 TGTGCCAGCAGAACGACAGGGGGCAGCGCTGAAGCTTTCTTT CASRTTGGSAEAFF
TRBJ2-1 . TRBV7-3 . TGTGCCAGCAGCTTAAGGGGGGATCTCAGGAGCTCCTACAATGAGCAGTTCTTC CASSLRGDLRSSYNEQFF
TRBJ1-6 . TRBV18 . TGTGCCAGCTCACCGGAGGGGTCGGGGCATTCACCCCTCCACTTT CASSPEGSGHSPLHF
TRBJ2-1 . TRBV7-3 . TGTGCCAGCAGCTTAGGGTCGCGTCAGGGAAACAATGAGCAGTTCTTC CASSLGSRQGNNEQFF
TRBJ1-2 . TRBV7-9 TRBD1 TGTGCCAGCAGCTCCGGCGGGACAGGGGAGTACTATGGCTACACCTTC CASSSGGTGEYYGYTF
TRBJ1-1 . TRBV5-1 . TGCGCCAGCAGCTTGGATGGGGCTGGGAACACTGAAGCTTTCTTT CASSLDGAGNTEAFF
TRBJ1-2 . TRBV6-5 . TGTGCCAGCAGTTACCCCCTGTTCGAGGGAGATGGCTACACCTTC CASSYPLFEGDGYTF
TRBJ1-5 . TRBV11-2 TRBD1 TGTGCCAGCAGCTTGACAACCGGGACAGGTGGTCAGCCCCAGCATTTT CASSLTTGTGGQPQHF
TRBJ2-1 once TRBV7-6 TRBD1 TGTGCCGGCAGCCCTACAGGGGGTACCCCCATTTACAATGAGCAGTTCTTC CAGSPTGGTPIYNEQFF
TRBJ1-5 . TRBV7-8 . TGTGCCAGCAGCCCCCATGGAGATCAGCCCCAGCATTTT CASSPHGDQPQHF
TRBJ1-4 . TRBV7-9 . TGTGCCAGCAGCTTAGGTGGAGGCTCGACTAATGAAAAACTGTTTTTT CASSLGGGSTNEKLFF
TRBJ2-1 . TRBV4-1 . TGCGCCAGCAGCCCCCGGGACAATGAGCAGTTCTTC CASSPRDNEQFF
TRBJ2-1 . TRBV12-5 TRBD2 TGTGCTAGTGGTCCTAGCGGGACTTACAATGAGCAGTTCTTC CASGPSGTYNEQFF
TRBJ2-4 . TRBV7-2 TRBD2 TGTGCCAGCAGCCCAAAACCGGGACTATTAAACATTCAGTACTTC CASSPKPGLLNIQYF
TRBJ1-5 . TRBV6-5 . TGTGCCAGCAGGATCGACAGTTCAAGCAATCAGCCCCAGCATTTT CASRIDSSSNQPQHF
TRBJ1-3 once TRBV2 . TGTGCCAGCATGGGGGGGCGCAGAGACACCATATATTTT CASMGGRRDTIYF
TRBJ1-1 . TRBV18 TRBD1 TGTGCCAGCTCCCCAAGGACAGGTAATGCTGAAGCTTTCTTT CASSPRTGNAEAFF
TRBJ1-2 . TRBV19 . TGTGCCAGTAGTATTCAGGCGTCTAACTATGGCTACACCTTC CASSIQASNYGYTF
TRBJ2-7 . TRBV6-5 TRBD1 TGTGCCAGCAGGAAACCACCGGGCCCAGGGGGAGAGCAGTACTTC CASRKPPGPGGEQYF